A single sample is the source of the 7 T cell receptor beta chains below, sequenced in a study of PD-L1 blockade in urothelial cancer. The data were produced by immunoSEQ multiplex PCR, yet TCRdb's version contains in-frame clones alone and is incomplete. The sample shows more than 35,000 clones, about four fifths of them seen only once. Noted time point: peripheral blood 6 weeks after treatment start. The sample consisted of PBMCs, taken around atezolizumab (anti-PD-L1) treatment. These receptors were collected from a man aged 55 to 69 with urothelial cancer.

CDR3 region: CASSPNGVTGRTEAFF. Written as DNA, the CDR3 is TGTGCCAGCTCACCAAACGGGGTGACAGGGAGGACTGAAGCTTTCTTT. The rearrangement uses TRBV18 and TRBJ1-1, with 7 bases matching TRBD1. Trimming at V came to 2 bases and at J to 5 bases, leaving 11 bases not matched to a gene. This CDR3 is 16 amino acids long. CDR1 and CDR2 (germline): KGHSH, LQKENI.

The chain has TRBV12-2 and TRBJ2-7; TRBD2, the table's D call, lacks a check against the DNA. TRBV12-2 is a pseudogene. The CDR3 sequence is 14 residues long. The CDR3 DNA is TGTGCAAGTCGCTTCAGGACTGTGTTTAGCGGTGAGTACTTC. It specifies CASRFRTVFSGEYF.

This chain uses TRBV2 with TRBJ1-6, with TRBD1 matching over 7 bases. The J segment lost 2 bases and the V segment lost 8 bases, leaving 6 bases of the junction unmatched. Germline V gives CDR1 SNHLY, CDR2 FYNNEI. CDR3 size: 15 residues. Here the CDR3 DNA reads TGTGCCAGCTACAGGGGAATCGCCTATAATTCACCCCTCCACTTT. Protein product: CASYRGIAYNSPLHF.

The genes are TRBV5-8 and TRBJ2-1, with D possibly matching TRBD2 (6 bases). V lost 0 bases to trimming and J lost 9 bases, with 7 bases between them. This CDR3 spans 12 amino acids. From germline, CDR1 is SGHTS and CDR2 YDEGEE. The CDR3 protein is CASSLARGEQFF. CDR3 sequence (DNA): TGTGCCAGCAGCTTGGCGCGGGGTGAGCAGTTCTTC.

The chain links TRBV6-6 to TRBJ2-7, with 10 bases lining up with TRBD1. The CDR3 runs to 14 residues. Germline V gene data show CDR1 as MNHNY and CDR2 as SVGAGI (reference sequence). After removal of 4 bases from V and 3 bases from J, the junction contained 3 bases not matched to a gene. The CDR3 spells CASSWGTGDYEQYF. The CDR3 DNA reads TGTGCCAGCAGTTGGGGGACAGGGGACTACGAGCAGTACTTC.

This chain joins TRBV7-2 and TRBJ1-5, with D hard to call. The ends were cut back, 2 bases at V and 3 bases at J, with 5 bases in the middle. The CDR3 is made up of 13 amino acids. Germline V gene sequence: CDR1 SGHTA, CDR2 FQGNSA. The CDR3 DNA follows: TGTGCCAGCAGCTTATACAACAATCAGCCCCAGCATTTT. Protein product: CASSLYNNQPQHF.

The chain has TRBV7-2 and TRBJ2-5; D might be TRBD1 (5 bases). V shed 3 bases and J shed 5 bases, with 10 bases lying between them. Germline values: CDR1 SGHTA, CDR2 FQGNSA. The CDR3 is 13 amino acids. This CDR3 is CASSFRPGETQYF. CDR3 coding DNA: TGTGCCAGCAGCTTCCGTCCAGGGGAGACCCAGTACTTC.